This section outlines one TCR beta chain sequence together with its context. The record originates from a study of blood T cell repertoires in COVID-19. Background on the study: Italy, Spain and the United States were the sources of the convalescent and acute COVID-19 samples.

Resolution of symptoms, clearance, or two negative PCRs was present in recovered Cohort 3 donors. The table came from immunoSEQ multiplex PCR; TCRdb's copy has only in-frame clones and leaves some out. The table records 250,000 to 300,000 clones, roughly 88% of them present only once. This TCR was recovered from a woman aged 25 to 45 who had recovered from COVID-19. The sequenced sample consisted of PBMCs or T cells enriched from blood (not recorded which).

Here the CDR3 reads CASSLSGTEAFF. The CDR3, as DNA: TGTGCCAGCAGTTTATCGGGAACTGAAGCTTTCTTT. The J gene is TRBJ1-1, the V gene TRBV28; D call uncertain. CDR1 MDHEN and CDR2 SYDVKM come from the germline V gene. The CDR3 is 12 residues long. The V and J ends lost 1 base and 5 bases respectively, with 5 bases between them.